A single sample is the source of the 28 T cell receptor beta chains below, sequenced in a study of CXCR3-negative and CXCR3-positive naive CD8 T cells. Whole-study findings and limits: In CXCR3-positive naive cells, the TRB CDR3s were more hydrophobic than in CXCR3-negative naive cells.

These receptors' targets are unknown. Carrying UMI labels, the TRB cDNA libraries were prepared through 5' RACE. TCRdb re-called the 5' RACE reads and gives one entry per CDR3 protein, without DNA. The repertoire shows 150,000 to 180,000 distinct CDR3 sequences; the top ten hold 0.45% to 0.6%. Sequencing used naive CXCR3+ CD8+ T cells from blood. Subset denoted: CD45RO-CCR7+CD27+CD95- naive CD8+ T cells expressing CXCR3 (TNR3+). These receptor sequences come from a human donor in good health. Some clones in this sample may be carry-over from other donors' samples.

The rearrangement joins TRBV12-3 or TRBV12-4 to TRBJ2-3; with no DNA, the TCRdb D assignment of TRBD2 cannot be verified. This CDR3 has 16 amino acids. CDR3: CASSSDWTLAADTQYF.

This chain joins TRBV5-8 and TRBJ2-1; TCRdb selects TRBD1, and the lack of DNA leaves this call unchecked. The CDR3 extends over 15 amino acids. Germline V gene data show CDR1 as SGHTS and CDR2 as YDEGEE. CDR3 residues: CASSFGQGYGIEQFF.

The CDR3 protein is CASSPTADRSSGELFF. The gene calls are TRBV7-9 and TRBJ2-2; without DNA, the TCRdb call of TRBD1 cannot be checked. The CDR3 has 16 amino acids. Germline CDR1 and CDR2: SEHNR and FQNEAQ (reference sequence).

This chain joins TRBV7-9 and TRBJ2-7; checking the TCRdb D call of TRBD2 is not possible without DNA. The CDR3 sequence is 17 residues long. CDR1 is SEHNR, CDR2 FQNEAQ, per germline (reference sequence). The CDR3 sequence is CASSLAASGVVTYEQYF.

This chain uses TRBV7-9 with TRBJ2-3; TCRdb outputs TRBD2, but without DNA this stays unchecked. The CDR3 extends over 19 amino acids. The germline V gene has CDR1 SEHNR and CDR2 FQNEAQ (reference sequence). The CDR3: CASSPLVPGLAGDTDTQYF.

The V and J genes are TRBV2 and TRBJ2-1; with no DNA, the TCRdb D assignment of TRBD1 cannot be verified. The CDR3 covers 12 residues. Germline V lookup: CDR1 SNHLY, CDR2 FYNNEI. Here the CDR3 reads CASIYGGNEQFF.

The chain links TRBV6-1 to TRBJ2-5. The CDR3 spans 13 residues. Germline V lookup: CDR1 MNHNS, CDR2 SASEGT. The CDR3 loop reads CASSDAPQETQYF.

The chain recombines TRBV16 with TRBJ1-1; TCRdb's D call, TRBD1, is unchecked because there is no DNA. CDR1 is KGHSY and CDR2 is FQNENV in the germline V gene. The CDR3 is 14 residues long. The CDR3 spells CASSPGQINTEAFF.

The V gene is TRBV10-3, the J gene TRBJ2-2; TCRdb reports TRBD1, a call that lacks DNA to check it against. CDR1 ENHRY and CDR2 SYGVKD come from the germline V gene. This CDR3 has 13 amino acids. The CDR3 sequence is CAINRENTGELFF.

Here the CDR3 reads CASSQFQGGSYEQYF. The chain links TRBV4-1 to TRBJ2-7; TCRdb gives TRBD1 as the D gene, but with no DNA this cannot be confirmed. Germline V lookup: CDR1 MGHRA, CDR2 YSYEKL. The CDR3 length is 15 residues.

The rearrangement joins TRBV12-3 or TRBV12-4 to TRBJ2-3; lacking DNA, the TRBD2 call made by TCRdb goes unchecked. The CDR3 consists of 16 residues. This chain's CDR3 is CASSLVLAGGTDTQYF.

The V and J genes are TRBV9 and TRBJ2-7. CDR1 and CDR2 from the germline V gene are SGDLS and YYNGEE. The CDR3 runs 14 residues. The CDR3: CPSSVDDSSYEQYF.

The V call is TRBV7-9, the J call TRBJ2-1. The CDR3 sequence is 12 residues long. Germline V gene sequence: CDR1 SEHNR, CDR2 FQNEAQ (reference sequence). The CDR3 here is CASSLGNNEQFF.

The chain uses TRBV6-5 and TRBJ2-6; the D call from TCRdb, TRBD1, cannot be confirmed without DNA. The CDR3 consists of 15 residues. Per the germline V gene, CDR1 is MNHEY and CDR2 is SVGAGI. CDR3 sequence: CASSPRGHGANVLTF.

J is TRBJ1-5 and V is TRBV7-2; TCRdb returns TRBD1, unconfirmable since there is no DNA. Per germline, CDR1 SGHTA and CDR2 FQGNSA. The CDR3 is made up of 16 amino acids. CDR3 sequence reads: CASSLGDLGPGLPQHF.

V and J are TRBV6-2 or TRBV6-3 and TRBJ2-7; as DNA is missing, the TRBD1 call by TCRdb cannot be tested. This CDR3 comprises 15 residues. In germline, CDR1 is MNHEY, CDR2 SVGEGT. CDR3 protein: CASPSPGPGVYEQYF.

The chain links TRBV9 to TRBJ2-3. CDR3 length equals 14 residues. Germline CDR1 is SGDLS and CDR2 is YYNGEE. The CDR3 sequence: CASSVVGSTDTQYF.

The chain's CDR3 is CASSIPGYEQYF. The chain has TRBV28 and TRBJ2-7. Germline CDR1 and CDR2: MDHEN and SYDVKM. The CDR3 runs to 12 residues.

The CDR3 loop reads CSVAGGAIVTKNIQYF. The chain recombines TRBV29-1 with TRBJ2-4; TCRdb's D gene call, TRBD1, goes unchecked for lack of DNA. Germline V lookup: CDR1 SQVTM, CDR2 ANQGSEA. This CDR3 is built from 16 residues.

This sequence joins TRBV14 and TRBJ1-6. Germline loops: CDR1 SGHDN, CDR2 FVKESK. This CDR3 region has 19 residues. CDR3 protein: CASSQDTPGSWGYNSPLHF.

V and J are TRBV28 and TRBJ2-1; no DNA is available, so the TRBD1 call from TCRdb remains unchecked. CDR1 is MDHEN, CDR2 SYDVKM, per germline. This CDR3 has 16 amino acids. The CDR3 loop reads CASSLLGTGLVNEQFF. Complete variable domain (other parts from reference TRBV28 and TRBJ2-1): DVKVTQSSRYLVKRTGEKVFLECVQDMDHENMFWYRQDPGLGLRLIYFSYDVKMKEKGDIPEGYSVSREKKERFSLILESASTNQTSMYLCASSLLGTGLVNEQFFGPGTRLTVL.

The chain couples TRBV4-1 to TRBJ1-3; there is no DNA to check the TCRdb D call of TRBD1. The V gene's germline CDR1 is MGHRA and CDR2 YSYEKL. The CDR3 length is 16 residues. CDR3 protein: CASSQVQGAPGNTIYF.

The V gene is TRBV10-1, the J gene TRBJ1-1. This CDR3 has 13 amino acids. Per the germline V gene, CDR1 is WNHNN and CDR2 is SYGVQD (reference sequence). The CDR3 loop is CASSGTAGTEAFF.

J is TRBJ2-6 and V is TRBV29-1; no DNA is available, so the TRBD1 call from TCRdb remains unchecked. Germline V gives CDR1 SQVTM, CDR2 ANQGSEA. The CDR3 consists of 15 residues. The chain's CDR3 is CSVSRGSSGANVLTF. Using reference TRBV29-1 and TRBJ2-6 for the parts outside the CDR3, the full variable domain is SAVISQKPSRDICQRGTSLTIQCQVDSQVTMMFWYRQQPGQSLTLIATANQGSEATYESGFVIDKFPISRPNLTFSTLTVSNMSPEDSSIYLCSVSRGSSGANVLTFGAGSRLTVL.

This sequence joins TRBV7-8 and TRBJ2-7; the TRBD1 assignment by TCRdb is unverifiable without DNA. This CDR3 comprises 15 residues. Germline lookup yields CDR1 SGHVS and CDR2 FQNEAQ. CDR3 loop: CASSLGQRFFYEQYF. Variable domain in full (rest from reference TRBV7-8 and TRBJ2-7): GAGVSQSPRYKVAKRGQDVALRCDPISGHVSLFWYQQALGQGPEFLTYFQNEAQLDKSGLPSDRFFAERPEGSVSTLKIQRTQQEDSAVYLCASSLGQRFFYEQYFGPGTRLTVT.

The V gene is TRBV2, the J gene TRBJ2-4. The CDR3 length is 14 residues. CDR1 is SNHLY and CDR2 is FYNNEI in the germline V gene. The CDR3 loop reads CASSEVEAKNIQYF.

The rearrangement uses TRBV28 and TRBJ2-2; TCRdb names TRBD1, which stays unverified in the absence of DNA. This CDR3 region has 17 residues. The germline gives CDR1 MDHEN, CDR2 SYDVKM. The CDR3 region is CASSPGSGFLGTGGLFF. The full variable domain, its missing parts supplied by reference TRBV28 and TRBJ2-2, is DVKVTQSSRYLVKRTGEKVFLECVQDMDHENMFWYRQDPGLGLRLIYFSYDVKMKEKGDIPEGYSVSREKKERFSLILESASTNQTSMYLCASSPGSGFLGTGGLFFGEGSRLTVL.

The CDR3 protein is CASSQDSIQGAPGELFF. The chain is built from TRBV4-3 and TRBJ2-2; there is no DNA to check the TCRdb D call of TRBD1. CDR1 is LGHNA and CDR2 is YSLEER in the germline V gene. This CDR3 has 17 amino acids.